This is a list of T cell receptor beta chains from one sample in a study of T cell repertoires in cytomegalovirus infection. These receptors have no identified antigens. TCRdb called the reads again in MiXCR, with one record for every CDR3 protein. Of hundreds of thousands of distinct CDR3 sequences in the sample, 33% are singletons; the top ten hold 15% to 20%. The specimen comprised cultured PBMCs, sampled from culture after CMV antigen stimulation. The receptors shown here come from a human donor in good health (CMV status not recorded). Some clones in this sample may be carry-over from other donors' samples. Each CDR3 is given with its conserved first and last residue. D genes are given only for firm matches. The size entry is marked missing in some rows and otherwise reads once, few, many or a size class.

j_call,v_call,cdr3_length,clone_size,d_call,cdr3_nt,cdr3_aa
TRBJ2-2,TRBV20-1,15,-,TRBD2,TGCAGCATACCAAGACTAGCGCGAAACACCGGGGAGCTGTTTTTT,CSIPRLARNTGELFF
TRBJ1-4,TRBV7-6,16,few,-,TGTGCCAGCAGCCACACCCCCGGGGCGGTGGAGGAAAAACTGTTTTTT,CASSHTPGAVEEKLFF
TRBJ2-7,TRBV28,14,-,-,TGTGCCAGCAGTATCCCCGGATCAGGCCCTCAGCAGTACTTC,CASSIPGSGPQQYF
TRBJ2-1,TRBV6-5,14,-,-,TGTGCCAGCAGTTACTCCTTTCGAGGTGATGAGCAGTTCTTC,CASSYSFRGDEQFF
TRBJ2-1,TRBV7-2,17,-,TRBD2,TGTGCCAGCAGCTTAGGAGCTAGCGGGGGGGCCTACAATGAGCAGTTCTTC,CASSLGASGGAYNEQFF
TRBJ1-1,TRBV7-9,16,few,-,TGTGCCAGCAGCTTAGATGCAGGCCGGGGGAACACTGAAGCTTTCTTT,CASSLDAGRGNTEAFF
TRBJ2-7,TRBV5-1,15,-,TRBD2,TGCGCCAGCAGGGGAGCGGGGGGACTTGAGTACGAGCAGTACTTC,CASRGAGGLEYEQYF
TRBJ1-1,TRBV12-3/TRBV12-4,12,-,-,TGTGCCAGCAGTTCCGACTCTGGGGAAGCTTTCTTT,CASSSDSGEAFF
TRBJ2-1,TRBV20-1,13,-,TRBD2,TGCAGTGCCCCAGCGGGGGGCGACAATGAGCAGTTCTTC,CSAPAGGDNEQFF
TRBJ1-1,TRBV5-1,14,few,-,TGCGCCAGCAGCCGGGTACTAAGAGACACTGAAGCTTTCTTT,CASSRVLRDTEAFF
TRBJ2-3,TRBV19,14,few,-,TGTGCCAGTACCCCGAGGGGGGTACAAGATACGCAGTATTTT,CASTPRGVQDTQYF
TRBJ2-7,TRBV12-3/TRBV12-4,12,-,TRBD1,TGTGCCAGCAGACAGGGGGCGGGGGAGCAGTACTTC,CASRQGAGEQYF
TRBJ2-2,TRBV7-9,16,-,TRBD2,TGTGCCAGCAGCATTAGTCGACTAGCGGGGCCCGGGGAGCTGTTTTTT,CASSISRLAGPGELFF
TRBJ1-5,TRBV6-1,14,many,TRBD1,TGTGCCAGTTTACAGGGGGCAGGCGATCAGCCCCAGCATTTT,CASLQGAGDQPQHF
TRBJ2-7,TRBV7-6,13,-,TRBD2,TGTGCCAGCAGCCCCCCGGGGGGGAACGAGCAGTACTTC,CASSPPGGNEQYF
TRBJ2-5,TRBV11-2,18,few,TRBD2,TGTGCCAGCAGCCGCCAGCGCGCTAGCGGATCGTACCAAGAGACCCAGTACTTC,CASSRQRASGSYQETQYF
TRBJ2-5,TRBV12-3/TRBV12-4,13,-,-,TGTGCCAGCAGCCCCAGGGAAACAGAGACCCAGTACTTC,CASSPRETETQYF